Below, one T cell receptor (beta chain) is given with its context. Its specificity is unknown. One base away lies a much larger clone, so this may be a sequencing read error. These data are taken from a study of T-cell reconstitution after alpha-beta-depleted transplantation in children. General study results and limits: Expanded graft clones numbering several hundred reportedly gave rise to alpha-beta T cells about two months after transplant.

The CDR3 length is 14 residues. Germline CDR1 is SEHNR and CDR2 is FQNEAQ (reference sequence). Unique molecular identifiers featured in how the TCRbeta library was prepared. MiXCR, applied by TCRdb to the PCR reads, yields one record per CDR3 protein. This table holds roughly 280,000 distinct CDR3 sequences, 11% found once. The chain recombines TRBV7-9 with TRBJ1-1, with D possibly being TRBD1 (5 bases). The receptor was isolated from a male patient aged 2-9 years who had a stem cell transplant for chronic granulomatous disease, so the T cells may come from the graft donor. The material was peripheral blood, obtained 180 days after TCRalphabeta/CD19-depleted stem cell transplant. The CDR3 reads CSSSRTRDNTEAFF. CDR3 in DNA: TGTTCCAGCAGCCGTACAAGGGACAACACTGAAGCTTTCTTT.